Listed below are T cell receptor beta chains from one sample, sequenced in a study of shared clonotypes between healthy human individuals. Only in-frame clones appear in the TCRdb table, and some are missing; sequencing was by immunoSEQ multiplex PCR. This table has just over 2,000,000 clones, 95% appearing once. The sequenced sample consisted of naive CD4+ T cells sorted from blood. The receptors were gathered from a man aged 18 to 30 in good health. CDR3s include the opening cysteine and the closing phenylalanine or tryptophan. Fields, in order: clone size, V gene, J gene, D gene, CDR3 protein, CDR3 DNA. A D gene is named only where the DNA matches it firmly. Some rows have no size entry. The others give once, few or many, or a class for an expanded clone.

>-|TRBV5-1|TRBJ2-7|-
CASSARVTGEQYF
TGCGCCAGCAGCGCAAGGGTGACGGGTGAGCAGTACTTC
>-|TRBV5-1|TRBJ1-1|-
CASSLEVRAYEAFF
TGCGCCAGCAGCTTGGAAGTGAGGGCCTATGAAGCTTTCTTT
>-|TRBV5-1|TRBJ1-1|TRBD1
CASSPTGPNTEAFF
TGCGCCAGCAGCCCGACAGGGCCAAACACTGAAGCTTTCTTT
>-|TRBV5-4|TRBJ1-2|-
CASSLVGAGGYTF
TGTGCCAGCAGCTTGGTCGGAGCAGGTGGCTACACCTTC
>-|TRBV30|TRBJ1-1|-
CAWSHRDEAFF
TGTGCCTGGAGCCATAGGGATGAAGCTTTCTTT
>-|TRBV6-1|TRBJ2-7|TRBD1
CASSEVLSKTGSYEQYF
TGTGCCAGCAGTGAAGTCCTGAGCAAGACAGGGTCCTACGAGCAGTACTTC
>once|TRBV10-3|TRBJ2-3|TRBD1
CAARDRGTDTQYF
TGTGCCGCCCGGGACAGGGGAACAGATACGCAGTATTTT
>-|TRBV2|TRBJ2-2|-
CASTPSVNPGELFF
TGTGCCAGCACTCCTAGTGTGAATCCCGGGGAGCTGTTTTTT
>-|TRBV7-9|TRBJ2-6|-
CASSDGELGSGANVLTF
TGTGCCAGCAGCGACGGCGAGCTGGGGAGTGGGGCCAACGTCCTGACTTTC
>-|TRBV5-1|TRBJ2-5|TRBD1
CASSLQSGGRRETQYF
TGCGCCAGCAGCTTGCAGTCAGGGGGCAGAAGAGAGACCCAGTACTTC
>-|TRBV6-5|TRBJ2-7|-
CASSRGEGYEQYF
TGTGCCAGCAGTCGGGGAGAGGGGTACGAGCAGTACTTC
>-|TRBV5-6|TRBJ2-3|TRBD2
CASAGTSGTDTQYF
TGTGCCAGCGCCGGGACTAGCGGCACAGATACGCAGTATTTT
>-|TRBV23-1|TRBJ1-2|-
CASSRPTPAHYGYTF
TGCGCCAGCAGCCGTCCGACACCTGCCCACTATGGCTACACCTTC
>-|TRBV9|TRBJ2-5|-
CASSVDGGSPETQYF
TGTGCCAGCAGCGTAGATGGGGGGTCCCCAGAGACCCAGTACTTC
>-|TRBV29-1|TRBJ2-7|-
CSVEDRSEQYF
TGCAGCGTTGAAGATCGGTCCGAGCAGTACTTC
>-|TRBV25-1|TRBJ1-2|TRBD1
CASRKDGTGNGYTF
TGTGCCAGCAGGAAGGATGGGACAGGAAATGGCTACACCTTC
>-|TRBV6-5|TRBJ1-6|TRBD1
CASSIGTGVGSPLHF
TGTGCCAGCAGCATCGGGACAGGGGTTGGTTCACCCCTCCACTTT
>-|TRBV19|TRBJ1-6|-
CASSPLRDISPLHF
TGTGCCAGTAGTCCCCTACGGGACATTTCACCCCTCCACTTT
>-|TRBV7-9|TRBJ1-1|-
CASSLAGLNTEAFF
TGTGCCAGCAGCTTAGCGGGCCTGAACACTGAAGCTTTCTTT
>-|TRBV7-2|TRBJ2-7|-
CASSPTYLATYEQYF
TGTGCCAGCAGCCCTACTTATCTAGCGACGTACGAGCAGTACTTC
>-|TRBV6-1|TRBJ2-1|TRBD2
CASNPGLAYNEQFF
TGTGCCAGCAACCCGGGACTAGCCTACAATGAGCAGTTCTTC
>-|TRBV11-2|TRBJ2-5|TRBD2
CASSASPTSGGRETQYF
TGTGCCAGCAGCGCTAGCCCGACTAGCGGGGGGAGAGAGACCCAGTACTTC
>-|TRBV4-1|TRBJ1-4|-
CASSRAGTTNEKLFF
TGCGCCAGCAGCCGAGCAGGGACAACTAATGAAAAACTGTTTTTT
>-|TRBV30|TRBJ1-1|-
CAWKSYRGNTEAFF
TGTGCCTGGAAATCGTATAGGGGGAACACTGAAGCTTTCTTT
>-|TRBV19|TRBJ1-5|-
CASSTRFQPQHF
TGTGCCAGTAGTACCCGGTTTCAGCCCCAGCATTTT
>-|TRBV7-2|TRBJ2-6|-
CASSSVLYGANVLTF
TGTGCCAGCAGCTCCGTTCTCTATGGGGCCAACGTCCTGACTTTC
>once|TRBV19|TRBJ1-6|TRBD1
CASSLITGDSPLHF
TGTGCCAGTAGTCTAATAACAGGGGATTCACCCCTCCACTTT
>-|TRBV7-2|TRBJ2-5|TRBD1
CASSSQGTGAAETQYF
TGTGCCAGCAGTTCACAAGGGACAGGGGCCGCAGAGACCCAGTACTTC
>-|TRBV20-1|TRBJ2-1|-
CSAHKGGMQFF
TGCAGTGCGCACAAAGGGGGGATGCAGTTCTTC
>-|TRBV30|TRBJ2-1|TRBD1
CAWTHKDRVSIEQFF
TGTGCCTGGACCCATAAGGACAGGGTCAGCATTGAGCAGTTCTTC
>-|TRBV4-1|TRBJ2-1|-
CASSQVGDNEQFF
TGCGCCAGCAGCCAAGTCGGGGACAATGAGCAGTTCTTC
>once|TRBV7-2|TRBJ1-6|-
CASSLGQKNSPLHF
TGTGCCAGCAGCTTAGGACAGAAAAATTCACCCCTCCACTTT
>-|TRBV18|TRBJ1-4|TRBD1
CASSPRQGVGTNEKLFF
TGTGCCAGCTCACCGAGACAGGGGGTCGGAACTAATGAAAAACTGTTTTTT
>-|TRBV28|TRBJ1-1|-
CASDQGNTEAFF
TGTGCCAGCGACCAGGGGAACACTGAAGCTTTCTTT
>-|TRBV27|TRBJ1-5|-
CASSLPGGPQHF
TGTGCCAGCAGTTTACCGGGCGGGCCCCAGCATTTT
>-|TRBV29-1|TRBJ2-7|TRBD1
CSVERQGGLEQYF
TGCAGCGTTGAACGACAGGGTGGGCTCGAGCAGTACTTC
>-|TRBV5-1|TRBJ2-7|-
CASSGMGISSYEQYF
TGCGCCAGCAGCGGGATGGGAATTTCCTCCTACGAGCAGTACTTC
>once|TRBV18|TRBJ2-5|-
CASSPGGRVETQYF
TGTGCCAGCTCACCAGGCGGCAGGGTGGAGACCCAGTACTTC
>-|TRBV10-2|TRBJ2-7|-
CASSGYSTYEQYF
TGCGCCAGCAGTGGGTACAGTACCTACGAGCAGTACTTC
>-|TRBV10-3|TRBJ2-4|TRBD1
CAISGGGAAKNIQYF
TGTGCCATCAGTGGAGGGGGCGCCGCCAAAAACATTCAGTACTTC
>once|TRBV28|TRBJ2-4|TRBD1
CASSWLPQGTKNIQYF
TGTGCCAGCAGTTGGCTCCCACAGGGGACCAAAAACATTCAGTACTTC
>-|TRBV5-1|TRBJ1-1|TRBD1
CASSFETGVGTEAFF
TGCGCCAGCAGCTTCGAGACAGGGGTGGGCACTGAAGCTTTCTTT
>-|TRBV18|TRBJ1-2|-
CASSPRQDGYTF
TGTGCCAGCTCACCACGCCAGGATGGCTACACCTTC
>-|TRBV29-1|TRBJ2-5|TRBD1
CSVLRDRVGETQYF
TGCAGCGTTCTCCGGGACAGGGTAGGAGAGACCCAGTACTTC
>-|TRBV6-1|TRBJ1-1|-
CASSEVGRGNTEAFF
TGTGCCAGCAGTGAAGTTGGACGTGGGAACACTGAAGCTTTCTTT
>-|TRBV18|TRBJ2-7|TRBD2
CASSPSSGGSYEQYF
TGTGCCAGCTCACCAAGTAGCGGGGGGTCCTACGAGCAGTACTTC
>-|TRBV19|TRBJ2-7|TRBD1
CASSIDWGQGGSVDEQYF
TGTGCCAGTAGTATAGATTGGGGACAGGGCGGTAGCGTCGACGAGCAGTACTTC
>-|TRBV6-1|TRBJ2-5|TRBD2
CASSEALRASGAQETQYF
TGTGCCAGCAGTGAAGCGCTAAGGGCTAGCGGGGCCCAAGAGACCCAGTACTTC
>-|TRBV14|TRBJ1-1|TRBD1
CASSQDKKDRRGGTEAFF
TGTGCCAGCAGCCAAGATAAGAAGGACAGGAGGGGAGGCACTGAAGCTTTCTTT
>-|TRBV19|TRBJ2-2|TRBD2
CASSMGLVKTGELFF
TGTGCCAGTAGTATGGGACTAGTCAAGACCGGGGAGCTGTTTTTT
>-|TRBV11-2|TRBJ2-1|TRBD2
CASRSYTSGTNNEQFF
TGTGCCAGCAGGTCTTATACTAGCGGGACAAACAATGAGCAGTTCTTC
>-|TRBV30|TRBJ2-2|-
CAWRQRGRWTGELFF
TGTGCCTGGAGACAACGGGGGAGATGGACCGGGGAGCTGTTTTTT
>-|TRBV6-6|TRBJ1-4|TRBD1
CASSSSTGKKLFF
TGTGCCAGCAGTTCCTCGACAGGGAAAAAACTGTTTTTT
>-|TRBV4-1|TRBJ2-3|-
CASSQNPRTRVEDTQYF
TGCGCCAGCAGCCAAAATCCCCGGACCCGGGTAGAAGATACGCAGTATTTT